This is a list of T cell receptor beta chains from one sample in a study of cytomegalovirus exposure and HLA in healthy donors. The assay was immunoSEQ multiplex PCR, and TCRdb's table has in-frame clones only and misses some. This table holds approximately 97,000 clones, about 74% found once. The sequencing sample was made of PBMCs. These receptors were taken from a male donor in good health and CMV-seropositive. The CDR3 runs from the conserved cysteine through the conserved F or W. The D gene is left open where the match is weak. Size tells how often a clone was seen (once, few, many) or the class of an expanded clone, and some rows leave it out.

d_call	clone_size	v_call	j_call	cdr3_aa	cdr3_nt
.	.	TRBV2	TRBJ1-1	CASSGFKAFF	TGTGCCAGTTCAGGATTTAAGGCTTTCTTT
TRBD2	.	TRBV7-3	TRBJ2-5	CASSLSSGRGAEETQYF	TGTGCCAGCAGCCTTAGTAGCGGGAGGGGCGCGGAAGAGACCCAGTACTTC
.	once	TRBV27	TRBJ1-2	CASSPLGGAGYGYTF	TGTGCCAGCAGTCCCCTGGGGGGGGCTGGGTATGGCTACACCTTC
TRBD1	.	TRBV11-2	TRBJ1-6	CASSDPRTGGLSPLHF	TGTGCCAGCAGCGACCCAAGGACAGGGGGGCTTTCACCCCTCCACTTT
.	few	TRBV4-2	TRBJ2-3	CASSQEVVTDTQYF	TGTGCCAGCAGCCAAGAGGTAGTCACAGATACGCAGTATTTT
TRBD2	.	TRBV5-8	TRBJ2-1	CASSLRSGTISSNEQFF	TGTGCCAGCAGCCTCAGATCCGGGACTATTAGTAGCAATGAGCAGTTCTTC
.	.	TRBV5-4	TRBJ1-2	CASSLQAAYYGYTF	TGTGCCAGCAGCTTGCAGGCAGCTTACTATGGCTACACCTTC
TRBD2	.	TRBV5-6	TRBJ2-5	CASSLTGLAGVKTQYF	TGTGCCAGCAGCCTGACCGGACTAGCGGGAGTCAAGACCCAGTACTTC
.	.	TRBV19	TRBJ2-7	CASSREPQSYEQYF	TGTGCCAGTAGTAGGGAGCCTCAATCCTACGAGCAGTACTTC
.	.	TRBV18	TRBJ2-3	CASSPPMGGTTDTQYF	TGTGCCAGCTCACCACCTATGGGGGGTACCACAGATACGCAGTATTTT
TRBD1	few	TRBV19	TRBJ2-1	CASTGTGYNEQFF	TGTGCCAGTACCGGGACAGGGTACAATGAGCAGTTCTTC
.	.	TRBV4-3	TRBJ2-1	CASSPNVHRDSRNNEQFF	TGCGCCAGCAGCCCTAATGTCCACCGGGACTCCCGTAACAATGAGCAGTTCTTC
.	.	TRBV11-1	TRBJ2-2	CASSWRLEADGELFF	TGTGCCAGCAGCTGGAGACTAGAGGCGGACGGGGAGCTGTTTTTT
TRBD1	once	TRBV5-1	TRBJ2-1	CASSPRQGLRGTRGYNEQFF	TGCGCCAGCAGCCCCCGACAGGGGTTAAGGGGGACACGTGGGTACAATGAGCAGTTCTTC
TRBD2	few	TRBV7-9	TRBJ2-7	CASSRTSGSIGPYEQYF	TGTGCCAGCAGCCGGACTAGCGGGAGCATAGGCCCCTACGAGCAGTACTTC
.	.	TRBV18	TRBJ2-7	CASSPRPNPYEQYF	TGTGCCAGCTCACCGCGGCCCAATCCCTACGAGCAGTACTTC
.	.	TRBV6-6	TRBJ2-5	CASSYSRETQYF	TGTGCCAGCAGTTACTCGAGAGAGACCCAGTACTTC
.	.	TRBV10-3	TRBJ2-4	CAISEPHSASENIQYF	TGTGCCATCAGTGAGCCACATTCGGCCAGCGAAAACATTCAGTACTTC
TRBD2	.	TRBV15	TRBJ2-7	CATSKGLAGGSHEQYF	TGTGCCACCAGCAAAGGGCTAGCGGGAGGTTCCCACGAGCAGTACTTC
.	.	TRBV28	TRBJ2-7	CASGGDTVAGEQYF	TGTGCCAGCGGGGGGGACACCGTGGCCGGCGAGCAGTACTTC
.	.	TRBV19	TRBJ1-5	CASSTPGRDNQPQHF	TGTGCCAGTAGTACCCCAGGACGGGACAATCAGCCCCAGCATTTT
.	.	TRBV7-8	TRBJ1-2	CASSLGWWTTPNYGYTF	TGTGCCAGCAGCTTAGGTTGGTGGACAACACCTAACTATGGCTACACCTTC
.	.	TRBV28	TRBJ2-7	CASSPGGRRAPYEQYF	TGTGCCAGCAGTCCCGGGGGTCGGAGGGCGCCCTACGAGCAGTACTTC
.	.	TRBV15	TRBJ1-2	CATSRDRGRNYGYTF	TGTGCCACCAGCAGAGACAGGGGACGGAACTATGGCTACACCTTC
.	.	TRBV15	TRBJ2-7	CATSRGLIGVGEQYF	TGTGCCACCAGCAGAGGACTAATTGGAGTGGGCGAGCAGTACTTC
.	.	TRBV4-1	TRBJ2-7	CASSQDPGLEQYF	TGCGCCAGCAGCCAAGACCCGGGACTTGAGCAGTACTTC
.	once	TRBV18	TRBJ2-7	CASSPEHREQQYF	TGTGCCAGCTCACCTGAACACAGGGAACAGCAGTACTTC
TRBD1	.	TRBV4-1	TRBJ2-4	CASSPLLRTGGNIQYF	TGCGCCAGCAGCCCTCTCCTCCGGACAGGGGGTAACATTCAGTACTTC
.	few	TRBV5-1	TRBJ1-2	CASSLESYVYTF	TGCGCCAGCAGCTTAGAAAGCTATGTCTACACCTTC
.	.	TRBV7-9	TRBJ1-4	CASSLVGATNEKLFF	TGTGCCAGCAGCTTAGTCGGAGCAACTAATGAAAAACTGTTTTTT
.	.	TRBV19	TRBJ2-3	CASTGDWGTDTQYF	TGTGCCAGTACGGGAGACTGGGGCACAGATACGCAGTATTTT
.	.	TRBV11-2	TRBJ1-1	CASSLDYYTEAFF	TGTGCCAGCAGCTTAGATTATTACACTGAAGCTTTCTTT
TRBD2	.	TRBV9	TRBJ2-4	CASSGPISGRDKNIQYF	TGTGCCAGCAGCGGACCAATTAGCGGGAGGGACAAAAACATTCAGTACTTC
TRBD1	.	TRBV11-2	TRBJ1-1	CASSPGGNTEAFF	TGTGCCAGCAGCCCAGGGGGAAACACTGAAGCTTTCTTT
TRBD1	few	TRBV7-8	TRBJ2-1	CASSPGGAGSSYNEQFF	TGTGCCAGCAGCCCAGGGGGTGCGGGCAGCTCCTACAATGAGCAGTTCTTC
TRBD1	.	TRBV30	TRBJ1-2	CALGQGVGYTF	TGTGCTTTGGGACAGGGGGTTGGCTACACCTTC
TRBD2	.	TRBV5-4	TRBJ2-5	CASGGGGETQYF	TGTGCCAGCGGCGGGGGAGGCGAGACCCAGTACTTC
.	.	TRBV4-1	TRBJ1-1	CASSQAGQSNTEAFF	TGCGCCAGCAGCCAAGCCGGACAGAGCAACACTGAAGCTTTCTTT
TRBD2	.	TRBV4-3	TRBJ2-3	CASSLGGNTDTQYF	TGCGCCAGCAGCCTGGGGGGGAACACAGATACGCAGTATTTT
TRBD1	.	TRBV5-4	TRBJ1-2	CASSFGQGGGYTF	TGTGCCAGCAGCTTTGGACAGGGGGGAGGCTACACCTTC
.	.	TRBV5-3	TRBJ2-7	CARIYEQYF	TGTGCCAGAATATACGAGCAGTACTTC
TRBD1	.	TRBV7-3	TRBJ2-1	CASSPMGDRALQRSSYNEQFF	TGTGCCAGCAGCCCAATGGGGGACAGGGCCCTACAACGGAGCTCCTACAATGAGCAGTTCTTC
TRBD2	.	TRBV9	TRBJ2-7	CASSPRLAGAYEQYF	TGTGCCAGCAGCCCTCGGTTAGCGGGAGCCTACGAGCAGTACTTC
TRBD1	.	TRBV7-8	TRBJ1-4	CASSPGQVEEKLFF	TGTGCCAGCAGCCCGGGACAGGTGGAGGAAAAACTGTTTTTT
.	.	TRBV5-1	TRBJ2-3	CASGLTDTQYF	TGCGCCAGCGGACTCACAGATACGCAGTATTTT
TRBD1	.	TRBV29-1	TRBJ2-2	CSISRTGNTGELFF	TGCAGCATCAGCCGGACAGGGAACACCGGGGAGCTGTTTTTT
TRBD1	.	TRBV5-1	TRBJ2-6	CASSLPGTGISGANVLTF	TGCGCCAGCAGCTTGCCCGGGACAGGGATATCTGGGGCCAACGTCCTGACTTTC
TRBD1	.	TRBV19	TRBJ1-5	CASKGTGGSNQPQHF	TGTGCCAGCAAGGGGACAGGGGGGAGCAATCAGCCCCAGCATTTT
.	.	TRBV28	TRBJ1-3	CASSRLGGSGNTIYF	TGTGCCAGCAGCCGCCTCGGAGGCTCTGGAAACACCATATATTTT
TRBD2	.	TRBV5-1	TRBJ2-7	CASSVGLAGGRDEQYF	TGCGCCAGCAGCGTTGGACTAGCGGGAGGGAGGGATGAGCAGTACTTC
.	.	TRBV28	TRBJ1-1	CASSLVRGRSTEAFF	TGTGCCAGCAGTTTGGTGCGGGGAAGAAGCACTGAAGCTTTCTTT
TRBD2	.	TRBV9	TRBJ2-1	CASSGRGGTSGRSNEQFF	TGTGCCAGCAGCGGAAGGGGGGGGACTAGCGGGAGGTCCAATGAGCAGTTCTTC
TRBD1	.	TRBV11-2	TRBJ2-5	CASSFLQGARETQYF	TGTGCCAGCAGCTTCTTACAGGGGGCGCGGGAGACCCAGTACTTC